Included here is one T cell receptor (beta chain) sequence, with context. This record comes from a study of blood T cell repertoires in COVID-19. CDR3 length: 15 residues. The germline V gene has CDR1 SEHNR and CDR2 FQNEAQ (reference sequence). Trimming removed 6 bases from V and 4 bases from J; junction bases left unmatched: 6. TCRdb keeps only in-frame clones here, not all; method: immunoSEQ multiplex PCR. The sample lists about 320,000 clones, roughly 90% occurring once. Ages ranged from about 18 to 100 years, with residence in fewer than 25 US areas. Participants reported their clinical history, and cohort assignment relied on those reports. A COVID-19 case had been met by exposed participants during the 2 weeks before study entry.

The receptor was derived from a woman between 25 and 40 years old who had been exposed to COVID-19. V is TRBV7-9 and J is TRBJ1-5, with 10 bases matching TRBD1. Sequenced material: PBMCs or T cells enriched from blood (not recorded which). The CDR3 DNA is TGTGCCAGCAGTCCCGACAGGGGGCGTAATCAGCCCCAGCATTTT. It codes for CASSPDRGRNQPQHF.